This T cell receptor (beta chain) was captured by sequencing in a study of T cell responses to AZD1222 COVID-19 vaccine. Findings and caveats of the study: All repertoire sampling was performed exclusively after the peak T cell response. Regions 160-218 and 743-854 held dominance among vaccine-associated CD4 TCRs, which spanned spike. White British ancestry dominated among donors, who included more females, and clonal diversity was possibly underestimated. Baseline seropositives among AZD1222 recipients totaled only five or six.

Trimming removed 1 base at V and 0 bases at J, with 6 bases between. CDR1 is MGHRA and CDR2 is YSYEKL in the germline V gene. This CDR3 has 15 residues. Profiling relied on immunoSEQ multiplex PCR, and the TCRdb table lists in-frame clones only, not all of them. The repertoire holds about 130,000 clones, with over 75% as singletons. This clone has just a few counts. Its antigen remains unknown. This material consisted of peripheral blood, taken on day 0 of AZD1222 vaccination. The clonotype was recovered from an adult in good health. The chain recombines TRBV4-1 with TRBJ1-4; D unclear. The CDR3 reads CASSQATTTNEKLFF. The CDR3 region has the DNA TGCGCCAGCAGCCAAGCGACCACAACTAATGAAAAACTGTTTTTT.